Each of the 22 T cell receptor beta chains below was sequenced from the same sample in a study of OX40 agonist ivuxolimab in advanced cancers. Data came from immunoSEQ multiplex PCR; TCRdb stores just in-frame clones and leaves some out. Of over 40,000 clones in the sample, approximately 91% were seen once. Sequenced material: CD4+ or CD8+ T cells sorted from blood, taken in a trial of the OX40 agonist ivuxolimab. These receptors were collected from an adult with an advanced solid tumor such as melanoma, head and neck, liver or kidney cancer.

The chain joins TRBV5-5 to TRBJ2-1; 12 bases align to TRBD2. This CDR3 has 14 residues. In germline, CDR1 is SGHKS, CDR2 YYEKEE (reference sequence). The V and J ends lost 4 bases and 6 bases, in that order; junction bases with no gene match: 2. CDR3 amino acids: CASSRTSGTNEQFF. The CDR3 region has the DNA TGTGCCAGCAGCCGGACTAGCGGGACCAATGAGCAGTTCTTC. Based on the CDR3 plus reference TRBV5-5 and TRBJ2-1, the full variable domain is DAGVTQSPTHLIKTRGQQVTLRCSPISGHKSVSWYQQVLGQGPQFIFQYYEKEERGRGNFPDRFSARQFPNYSSELNVNALLLGDSALYLCASSRTSGTNEQFFGPGTRLTVL.

In its sample, this clone was seen a few times. The chain has TRBV19 and TRBJ1-4; D might be TRBD1 (5 bases). The germline CDR1 and CDR2 sequences are LNHDA and SQIVND (reference sequence). CDR3 length equals 14 residues. V was clipped by 4 bases and J by 7 bases, with 13 bases between them. The CDR3 spells CASSTTDRGEKLFF. The CDR3 coding sequence is TGTGCCAGTAGTACGACAGACCGAGGTGAAAAACTGTTTTTT.

J is TRBJ2-3 and V is TRBV7-3; TRBD1 aligns across 7 bases. Germline loops: CDR1 SGHTA, CDR2 FQGTGA. This CDR3 has 16 amino acids. The V segment lost 1 base and the J segment 0 bases; nucleotides outside the gene matches: 4. This CDR3 reads CASSLRDSQSTDTQYF. CDR3 DNA sequence: TGTGCCAGCAGCTTAAGGGACAGCCAGAGCACAGATACGCAGTATTTT.

The chain is built from TRBV9 and TRBJ2-2, with unresolved D. V was cut by 0 bases and J by 5 bases, with 8 bases left in between. Germline assignment: CDR1 SGDLS and CDR2 YYNGEE. The CDR3 is made up of 14 amino acids. CDR3 region: CASSVAERTGELFF. The DNA of the CDR3 is TGTGCCAGCAGCGTAGCTGAGAGAACCGGGGAGCTGTTTTTT. Together with reference TRBV9 and TRBJ2-2, the CDR3 gives the full variable domain: DSGVTQTPKHLITATGQRVTLRCSPRSGDLSVYWYQQSLDQGLQFLIQYYNGEERAKGNILERFSAQQFPDLHSELNLSSLELGDSALYFCASSVAERTGELFFGEGSRLTVL.

In regard to this clone: Other DNA sequences of this sample code for an identical CDR3. The rearrangement links TRBV20-1 to TRBJ2-3, with 9 bases matching TRBD1. Germline lookup yields CDR1 DFQATT and CDR2 SNEGSKA (reference sequence). This CDR3 has 11 residues. V lost 5 bases and J lost 9; bases outside the gene matches: 3. This CDR3 reads CSARTGDTQYF. The CDR3 region has the DNA TGCAGTGCTCGGACAGGGGACACGCAGTATTTT.

The chain carries TRBV7-9 and TRBJ1-1; a weak D match, TRBD1 (5 bases). CDR1 and CDR2 (germline): SEHNR, FQNEAQ (reference sequence). CDR3 length: 14 amino acids. The V end was cut by 7 bases, the J end by 1 base, with 13 bases between. CDR3 coding DNA: TGTGCCAGCACCCCGAGGAGGGGGAACACTGAAGCTTTCTTT. Translating it yields CASTPRRGNTEAFF. The variable domain in full, completed from reference TRBV7-9 and TRBJ1-1, reads DTGVSQNPRHKITKRGQNVTFRCDPISEHNRLYWYRQTLGQGPEFLTYFQNEAQLEKSRLLSDRFSAERPKGSFSTLEIQRTEQGDSAMYLCASTPRRGNTEAFFGQGTRLTVV.

The V and J genes are TRBV6-5 and TRBJ1-2; 8 bases align to TRBD1. Germline V gene data show CDR1 as MNHEY and CDR2 as SVGAGI. CDR3 size: 16 residues. V shed 0 bases and J 5 bases; nucleotides not matched to a gene: 8. As DNA, the CDR3 is TGTGCCAGCAGTTACTCGATAATTCAGGGGGCATATGGCTACACCTTC. Amino acid sequence: CASSYSIIQGAYGYTF.

The chain links TRBV30 to TRBJ1-5; the D is unclear. Trimming pared 2 bases from V and 4 bases from J, leaving 12 bases between. From germline, CDR1 is GTSNPN and CDR2 SVGIG (reference sequence). CDR3 length equals 14 residues. The CDR3 region is CAWSSPLSNQPQHF. In nucleotides, the CDR3 is TGTGCCTGGAGTAGCCCTCTTAGTAATCAGCCCCAGCATTTT.

The rearrangement uses TRBV18 and TRBJ2-1, with 10 bases aligning to TRBD2. The V segment lost 3 bases and the J segment 4 bases; nucleotides outside the gene matches: 18. The CDR3 covers 20 residues. Germline lookup yields CDR1 KGHSH and CDR2 LQKENI. CDR3 in DNA: TGTGCCAGCTCACCCTCCGGAACTACTAGCGGGGAGGGATTTTACAATGAGCAGTTCTTC. Translating it yields CASSPSGTTSGEGFYNEQFF.

The CDR3 bases are TGCACCAGCAGCCAGAGGCGGGACTCGGGCCTTCAGTACTTC. Its translation is CTSSQRRDSGLQYF. The rearrangement joins TRBV1 to TRBJ2-7; no check of the table's D call, TRBD2, against the DNA was made. TRBV1 is classified as a pseudogene. This CDR3 comprises 14 residues.

The chain employs TRBV11-2 and TRBJ1-1; D possibly corresponds to TRBD1 (5 bases). CDR1 and CDR2 from the germline V gene are SGHAT and FQNNGV. The CDR3 totals 18 residues. V lost 2 bases and J lost 2, with 21 bases in between. The CDR3 sequence: CASSLSFLRATGNTEAFF. CDR3 in DNA: TGTGCCAGCAGCTTATCCTTTCTCAGGGCAACAGGTAACACTGAAGCTTTCTTT.

The gene calls are TRBV18 and TRBJ2-3; D is unresolved. This CDR3 is 15 amino acids long. Germline CDR1 and CDR2: KGHSH and LQKENI. Deletions cut 3 bases from V and 1 base from J, with 11 bases between. The CDR3: CASSPASAGTDTQYF. CDR3 in DNA: TGTGCCAGCTCACCGGCGTCCGCGGGCACAGATACGCAGTATTTT.

There are a few counts of this clone. The chain is built from TRBV5-8 and TRBJ1-2; 7 nucleotides align to TRBD1. The germline V gene has CDR1 SGHTS and CDR2 YDEGEE. After removal of 0 bases from V and 5 bases from J, the junction contained 7 bases not matched to a gene. This CDR3 contains 15 residues. The CDR3 sequence: CASSLAGGWGYGYTF. The DNA for the CDR3 is TGTGCCAGCAGCTTGGCAGGGGGTTGGGGTTATGGCTACACCTTC.

This chain connects TRBV6-1 to TRBJ1-1, with 8 bases identical to TRBD1. Looked up from germline, CDR1 is MNHNS and CDR2 is SASEGT. This CDR3 region has 12 residues. The trim removed 4 bases at V and 8 bases at J, leaving 3 bases unmatched. The CDR3 here is CASSGQGREAFF. CDR3 DNA sequence: TGTGCCAGCAGTGGACAGGGGCGGGAAGCTTTCTTT.

The rearrangement joins TRBV10-3 to TRBJ1-5; no reliable D call. Germline lookup yields CDR1 ENHRY and CDR2 SYGVKD. This CDR3 comprises 13 residues. Deletions cut 7 bases from V and 5 bases from J, with 12 bases between. The CDR3 nucleotides read TGTGCCATCACAACAGACCGGGATCAGCCCCAGCATTTT. Amino acids: CAITTDRDQPQHF.

CDR3 loop: CASSPPFQTQYF. Here the CDR3 DNA reads TGTGCCAGCAGCCCCCCCTTTCAGACCCAGTACTTC. The chain combines TRBV11-2 with TRBJ2-5; no reliable D call. The CDR3 is 12 amino acids. Trimming took 5 bases from V and 6 from J, leaving 10 bases between them. Germline CDR1 reads SGHAT; CDR2 reads FQNNGV.

This chain connects TRBV28 to TRBJ1-2; D is possibly TRBD1 (5 bases). Germline-derived CDR1 and CDR2 are MDHEN and SYDVKM. V was trimmed by 3 bases and J by 8 bases, leaving 10 bases between them. The CDR3 spans 12 residues. The CDR3 DNA reads TGTGCCAGCAGTTTTCAGGGAAGAGGCTACACCTTC. Translation gives CASSFQGRGYTF.

CDR3: CASSLVPTTSGNTIYF. DNA for the CDR3: TGTGCCAGCAGTTTAGTTCCGACAACTAGTGGAAACACCATATATTTT. The rearrangement uses TRBV28 and TRBJ1-3; no firm D call. CDR3 length: 16 residues. Trimming left V 2 bases short and J 3 bases short, with 14 bases between. The germline gives CDR1 MDHEN, CDR2 SYDVKM.

In DNA, the CDR3 is TGTGCCAGCAGTAGGGTCAGGGGATCAAACTATGGCTACACCTTC. It is translated as CASSRVRGSNYGYTF. The rearrangement joins TRBV27 to TRBJ1-2; D possibly corresponds to TRBD1 (6 bases). The CDR3 totals 15 residues. Germline V gene data show CDR1 as MNHEY and CDR2 as SMNVEV (reference sequence). Deletions cut 5 bases from V and 2 bases from J, with 15 bases between.

The CDR3 protein is CASSVSGANVLTF. CDR3 nucleotides: TGTGCCAGCAGCGTCTCTGGGGCCAACGTCCTGACTTTC. This sequence joins TRBV9 and TRBJ2-6, with unresolved D. Trimming cost V 2 bases and J 0 bases, with 0 bases left between them. CDR3 length equals 13 residues. CDR1 and CDR2 (germline): SGDLS, YYNGEE.

V gene TRBV7-2 combines with J gene TRBJ2-3; D possibly matches TRBD1 or TRBD2 (5 bases each). With 1 base removed from V and 3 bases from J, the gap between germline ends came to 14 bases. CDR1 is SGHTA, CDR2 FQGNSA, per germline. The CDR3 has 16 amino acids. Here the CDR3 reads CASSLDRGPWTDTQYF. The CDR3 bases are TGTGCCAGCAGCTTAGACCGGGGCCCATGGACAGATACGCAGTATTTT.

The chain combines TRBV29-1 with TRBJ2-3; D might be TRBD2 (5 bases). Germline CDR1 and CDR2: SQVTM and ANQGSEA. This CDR3 has 11 amino acids. V lost 6 bases and J lost 4, with 8 bases in between. The CDR3 DNA follows: TGCAGCGTCGGGGTAGCAGATACGCAGTATTTT. Translating it yields CSVGVADTQYF.